This T cell receptor beta chain was identified in a study of CD8 T cells in ankylosing spondylitis. Study results and caveats: The disease-linked clones had a CD8+ phenotype and low blood frequencies. In ankylosing spondylitis patients, matched synovial fluid reportedly showed significant enrichment of disease-linked clones. In synovial fluid and blood from reactive arthritis, some motif variants were previously reported. Ankylosing spondylitis blood appeared to be characterized by a TCR beta motif of about 8 highly homologous variants.

Germline V gene lookup returns CDR1 MNHEY and CDR2 SVGAGI. CDR3 length: 13 amino acids. V was cut by 2 bases and J by 2 bases, with 6 bases left in between. This clonotype was counted only a few times. As yet, its antigen is unknown. Generation of TCR beta libraries employed quantitative 5'-RACE incorporating molecular barcodes. MiXCR, run by TCRdb on the 5' RACE reads, gives a single entry per CDR3 protein. The table includes 300,000 to 400,000 distinct CDR3 sequences, about 22% detected once. This TCR came from a male donor with ankylosing spondylitis. The sample taken for sequencing was blood, either unsorted or a sorted T cell fraction (not recorded which). The rearrangement uses TRBV6-5 and TRBJ1-2, with D unclear. The CDR3 spells CASSYNKNYGYTF. The DNA of the CDR3 is TGTGCCAGCAGTTACAATAAGAACTATGGCTACACCTTC.